Listed below are T cell receptor beta chains from one sample, sequenced in a study of T cell responses to AZD1222 COVID-19 vaccine. TCRdb's table, derived via immunoSEQ multiplex PCR, lists solely in-frame clones and lacks some. This sample has roughly 100,000 clones, with about four fifths found just once. The material was peripheral blood, obtained on day 0 of AZD1222 vaccination. These receptors were collected from an adult in good health. Both conserved end residues are trimmed from each CDR3.

J gene	V gene	CDR3 protein
TRBJ2-2	TRBV9	ASTTGGENTGELF
TRBJ1-3	TRBV30	AWSVGQGAGNTIY
TRBJ1-5	TRBV15	ATKMGRGRGNQPQH
TRBJ2-1	TRBV7-2	ASSSGLLNEQF
TRBJ1-3	TRBV6-1	ASSESPTGSGNTIY
TRBJ2-1	TRBV5-1	ASSLSSSGNNEQF
TRBJ1-1	TRBV3-1/TRBV3-2	ASSFRPGQGVTEAF
TRBJ1-1	TRBV28	ASRPIGLNTEAF
TRBJ2-1	TRBV5-1	ASSFHDEQF
TRBJ1-5	TRBV5-6	ASSGRPGDQPQH
TRBJ1-1	TRBV18	ASSRDSKNTEAF
TRBJ2-1	TRBV27	ASSLSGLAGNEQF
TRBJ2-3	TRBV6-4	ASSSSGGGDTQY
TRBJ1-4	TRBV4-3	ASSHSKGRGEKLF
TRBJ1-1	TRBV14	ASSQAGTKRYTEAF
TRBJ2-3	TRBV28	ASSLLTDTQY
TRBJ1-2	TRBV6-5	ASTDLGGLNYGYT
TRBJ2-1	TRBV6-5	ASRGGGFYNEQF
TRBJ2-3	TRBV19	ASSSGLAGALLTDTQY
TRBJ2-7	TRBV28	ASSFSGTRLYEQY
TRBJ2-1	TRBV19	ASGDRVAYNEQF
TRBJ2-2	TRBV6-5	ASSYTDTGELF
TRBJ2-5	TRBV10-1	ASSEGGVGETQY
TRBJ2-1	TRBV2	ASSSLASSYNEQF
TRBJ2-5	TRBV18	ASSPPSSETQY
TRBJ2-2	TRBV25-1	ASSASHRTDQASGELF
TRBJ2-4	TRBV10-3	AIGDSGGENIQY
TRBJ1-6	TRBV19	ASSVGTSTSPLH
TRBJ1-5	TRBV10-2	ASVGQRSNQPQH
TRBJ1-2	TRBV19	ASSIPGGGRNYGYT
TRBJ1-5	TRBV2	ASSEAPGSNQPQH
TRBJ2-2	TRBV6-2/TRBV6-3	ASSHPGLAGSEDPGELF